These 25 T cell receptor beta chains share one sample of origin, sequenced in a study of T cells in Graves' hyperthyroidism and ophthalmopathy. The CDR3 regions of TCR beta were amplified from RNA transcripts. TCR CDR3 underwent first-round RT-PCR with the HTBI primer set. TCRdb re-derived calls from the multiplex PCR reads in MiXCR, one entry per CDR3 protein. The sample has around 420,000 distinct CDR3 sequences, roughly an eighth seen once. Sequencing used blood. All receptors come from a young woman with Graves' hyperthyroidism.

V is TRBV5-5 and J is TRBJ2-5, with 12 bases lining up with TRBD2. Per the germline V gene, CDR1 is SGHKS and CDR2 is YYEKEE (reference sequence). The junction had 7 bases not matched to a gene; V was cut back by 7 bases and J by 3 bases. The CDR3 runs to 15 residues. The CDR3 sequence is CASHPRLAGEETQYF. CDR3 nucleotide sequence: TGTGCCAGCCACCCCCGACTAGCGGGAGAAGAGACCCAGTACTTC.

This clonotype was counted between two and nine times. The V call is TRBV19, the J call TRBJ2-1; D uncertain. In germline, CDR1 is LNHDA, CDR2 SQIVND (reference sequence). The CDR3 consists of 13 residues. Trimming took 6 bases from V and 7 from J, leaving 13 bases between them. The CDR3 nucleotides are TGTGCCAGTAGAAAAATGGACGATAATGAGCAGTTCTTC. Amino acid sequence: CASRKMDDNEQFF.

The sample holds many counts of this clonotype. This chain links TRBV27 with TRBJ2-7; TRBD1 matches at 9 bases. The length of the CDR3 is 14 residues. With 5 bases clipped from V and 5 bases from J, the junction kept 7 bases outside the gene matches. Germline CDR1 is MNHEY and CDR2 is SMNVEV (reference sequence). The CDR3 loop reads CASSPTGGGNEQYF. The CDR3 DNA follows: TGTGCCAGCAGTCCGACAGGGGGTGGAAACGAGCAGTACTTC.

The sample holds many counts of this clonotype. The chain is built from TRBV29-1 and TRBJ1-2, with a possible D match to TRBD1 (6 bases). The V and J ends lost 4 bases and 8 bases respectively, with 17 bases between them. Germline lookup yields CDR1 SQVTM and CDR2 ANQGSEA. The CDR3 extends over 13 amino acids. The CDR3 nucleotides are TGCAGCGTTGTTGGACAGTTCGGGGGCGGCTACACCTTC. This sequence encodes CSVVGQFGGGYTF.

This clonotype was observed a handful of times. The CDR3 loop reads CAWRLGAGNTIYF. CDR3 nucleotide sequence: TGTGCCTGGCGTTTGGGGGCTGGAAACACCATATATTTT. The V and J genes are TRBV30 and TRBJ1-3, with D possibly matching TRBD1 (5 bases). Trimming pared 5 bases from V and 2 bases from J, leaving 10 bases between. The CDR3 is 13 residues long. Germline CDR1 reads GTSNPN; CDR2 reads SVGIG (reference sequence).

Regarding this clonotype: A junction boundary mismatches the germline segment, possibly from a read error. V and J are TRBV6-2 or TRBV6-3 and TRBJ1-4, with 9 bases that match TRBD1. In germline, CDR1 is MNHEY, CDR2 SVGEGT. This CDR3 spans 15 amino acids. CDR3 residues: CASSLQGATNERLFF. CDR3 sequence (DNA): TGTGCCAGCAGTTTACAGGGGGCAACTAATGAAAGACTGTTTTTT.

This chain uses TRBV2 with TRBJ2-3, with 11 bases that match TRBD2. This CDR3 spans 13 amino acids. Germline V lookup: CDR1 SNHLY, CDR2 FYNNEI. V lost 10 bases, J lost 4 bases, and 4 bases stayed unmatched. The CDR3 nucleotides are TGTGCCATAGGGACTAGCGGTGCAGATACGCAGTATTTT. This encodes CAIGTSGADTQYF.

This clonotype was detected many times. The rearrangement uses TRBV5-1 and TRBJ1-2; D might be TRBD1 (6 bases). Trimming shortened V by 1 base and J by 5 bases, and 12 bases separated the two germline ends. CDR1 SGHRS and CDR2 YFSETQ come from the germline V gene. The CDR3 extends over 14 amino acids. The CDR3 nucleotides read TGCGCCAGCAGCTTGCAGGCAGGGGAGTATGGCTACACCTTC. Translated: CASSLQAGEYGYTF.

The CDR3 region is CSATIGDEQFF. Written as DNA, the CDR3 is TGCAGTGCTACGATTGGGGATGAGCAGTTCTTC. The rearrangement links TRBV20-1 to TRBJ2-1, with D unclear. Germline values: CDR1 DFQATT, CDR2 SNEGSKA (reference sequence). This CDR3 is built from 11 residues. Trimming pared 4 bases from V and 8 bases from J, leaving 9 bases between.

This clonotype was counted many times. The rearrangement uses TRBV20-1 and TRBJ1-1; D is uncertain. Germline loops: CDR1 DFQATT, CDR2 SNEGSKA (reference sequence). V lost 5 bases to trimming and J lost 0 bases, with 10 bases between them. The CDR3 totals 13 residues. The CDR3 nucleotides are TGCAGTGCTTCAGCAGCGATGAACACTGAAGCTTTCTTT. It specifies CSASAAMNTEAFF.

This clonotype was seen at least ten times. J is TRBJ1-1 and V is TRBV20-1; D is unresolved. Trimming left V 2 bases short and J 3 bases short, with 10 bases between. The CDR3 spans 13 residues. Germline assignment: CDR1 DFQATT and CDR2 SNEGSKA (reference sequence). CDR3 in DNA: TGCAGTGCTAGACCTCTCGGGGACACTGAAGCTTTCTTT. It codes for CSARPLGDTEAFF.

The chain combines TRBV28 with TRBJ2-3; unclear D gene. Trimming stripped 6 bases from V and 3 bases from J, with 7 bases between. This CDR3 contains 12 residues. CDR1 MDHEN and CDR2 SYDVKM come from the germline V gene. This CDR3 reads CASRAGTDTQYF. CDR3 bases: TGTGCCAGCAGGGCCGGGACAGATACGCAGTATTTT.

Points on this clonotype: A read error may be the cause here, since a much bigger clone is one base away. This chain connects TRBV7-2 to TRBJ2-5, with a tentative D call TRBD2 (5 bases). Germline CDR1 is SGHTA and CDR2 is FQGNSA. The CDR3 runs 14 residues. V was cut by 4 bases and J by 4 bases, with 13 bases left in between. DNA of the CDR3: TGTGCCAGCAGCTCGGACGGACTGAGAGAGACCCAGTACTTC. As protein: CASSSDGLRETQYF.

V gene TRBV9 combines with J gene TRBJ2-3; 7 bases are shared with TRBD2. The CDR3 runs 16 residues. Germline assignment: CDR1 SGDLS and CDR2 YYNGEE. The V and J ends lost 3 bases and 4 bases, in that order; junction bases with no gene match: 11. The CDR3 region has the DNA TGTGCCAGCAGCGGAAATGGCGGGAGCACCGCAGATACGCAGTATTTT. Its translation is CASSGNGGSTADTQYF.

The rearrangement links TRBV6-2 or TRBV6-3 to TRBJ2-2, with D perhaps matching TRBD2 (5 bases). The V gene's germline CDR1 is MNHEY and CDR2 SVGEGT. The ends were cut back, 4 bases at V and 0 bases at J, with 18 bases in the middle. CDR3 length: 18 amino acids. The CDR3 nucleotides are TGTGCCAGCAGTTGGCCTCAGATAGCGCAAACGAACACCGGGGAGCTGTTTTTT. Translating gives CASSWPQIAQTNTGELFF.

This clonotype was detected ten times or more. The chain links TRBV20-1 to TRBJ2-5; D not resolved. This CDR3 contains 12 residues. Germline V gives CDR1 DFQATT, CDR2 SNEGSKA (reference sequence). V lost 2 bases to trimming and J lost 5 bases, with 9 bases between them. The CDR3 nucleotides are TGCAGTGCTAGAAGGGCGGTGGAGACCCAGTACTTC. Protein product: CSARRAVETQYF.

Note on this clonotype: This may stem from a read error, because a much larger clone lies one nucleotide away. CDR3 sequence: CAWGIGLAGRNEQFF. The CDR3 region has the DNA TGTGCCTGGGGTATCGGACTAGCGGGAAGGAATGAGCAGTTCTTC. The J gene is TRBJ2-1, the V gene TRBV30, with TRBD2 matching 12 bases. J gave up 7 bases and V 5 bases, and 9 bases lay outside the gene matches. The CDR3 is made up of 15 amino acids. Germline CDR1 GTSNPN, CDR2 SVGIG (reference sequence). Full variable domain (outside the CDR3, taken from reference TRBV30 and TRBJ2-1): SQTIHQWPATLVQPVGSPLSLECTVEGTSNPNLYWYRQAAGRGLQLLFYSVGIGQISSEVPQNLSASRPQDRQFILSSKKLLLSDSGFYLCAWGIGLAGRNEQFFGPGTRLTVL.

This clonotype occurred many times. The rearrangement uses TRBV7-8 and TRBJ2-7; 10 nucleotides match TRBD2. The V gene's germline CDR1 is SGHVS and CDR2 FQNEAQ. CDR3 length: 19 residues. Trimming cost V 2 bases and J 6 bases; bases outside gene matches: 19. The CDR3 region has the DNA TGTGCCAGCAGCTTAAAGTCCACTACATTAGCGGGAGGCCTTCTCGAGCAGTACTTC. Protein sequence: CASSLKSTTLAGGLLEQYF.

In its sample, this clonotype was seen a few times. The chain links TRBV28 to TRBJ1-3; 7 bases line up with TRBD1. Trimming cost V 3 bases and J 1 base; bases outside gene matches: 9. The CDR3 covers 17 residues. Germline loops: CDR1 MDHEN, CDR2 SYDVKM. The chain's CDR3 is CASSFSYRGVSGNTIYF. As DNA, the CDR3 is TGTGCCAGCAGTTTTAGTTACAGGGGAGTGTCTGGAAACACCATATATTTT.

This clonotype has ten or more counts. CDR3: CASSYGTGAEAFF. The CDR3 DNA follows: TGTGCCAGCAGCTATGGGACAGGGGCTGAAGCTTTCTTT. The rearrangement uses TRBV5-6 and TRBJ1-1; TRBD1 aligns across 10 bases. The germline V gene encodes CDR1 SGHDT and CDR2 YYEEEE. With V trimmed by 3 bases and J by 6 bases, 2 bases remained unmatched. The CDR3 totals 13 residues.

The chain has TRBV5-5 and TRBJ2-7; 7 bases are shared with TRBD1. The CDR3 runs 14 residues. The junction had 10 bases not matched to a gene; V was cut back by 5 bases and J by 5 bases. Germline V gives CDR1 SGHKS, CDR2 YYEKEE (reference sequence). The CDR3 region is CASSERTGFNEQYF. CDR3 bases: TGTGCCAGCAGTGAGCGGACAGGCTTCAACGAGCAGTACTTC. Filled out from reference TRBV5-5 and TRBJ2-7, the complete variable domain reads DAGVTQSPTHLIKTRGQQVTLRCSPISGHKSVSWYQQVLGQGPQFIFQYYEKEERGRGNFPDRFSARQFPNYSSELNVNALLLGDSALYLCASSERTGFNEQYFGPGTRLTVT.

The chain uses TRBV20-1 and TRBJ2-1; 7 nucleotides align to TRBD2. After removal of 0 bases from V and 9 bases from J, the junction contained 11 bases not matched to a gene. The CDR3 contains 15 residues. Germline V gene data show CDR1 as DFQATT and CDR2 as SNEGSKA (reference sequence). The CDR3 DNA sequence: TGCAGTGCTAGAGACCCTCGACTAGGGGAGGGTGAGCAGTTCTTC. Translation gives CSARDPRLGEGEQFF.

With regard to this clonotype: This may come from a read error, since a much larger clone is one base off. The rearrangement joins TRBV20-1 to TRBJ2-7, with TRBD1 as a possible D gene (8 bases). The V end was cut by 6 bases, the J end by 3 bases, with 15 bases between. CDR3 length equals 13 residues. Germline assignment: CDR1 DFQATT and CDR2 SNEGSKA (reference sequence). CDR3 nucleotides: TGCAGTGCCCGGGGGGACAGGATCTACGAGCAGTACTTC. This sequence encodes CSARGDRIYEQYF.

This clonotype was recorded many times. This chain links TRBV13 with TRBJ2-3; no reliable D call. The CDR3 totals 14 residues. The V end was cut by 5 bases, the J end by 0 bases, with 9 bases between. Looked up from germline, CDR1 is PRHDT and CDR2 is FYEKMQ (reference sequence). The CDR3 spells CASSRLTSTDTQYF. The CDR3 DNA reads TGTGCCAGCAGCCGGTTGACCAGCACAGATACGCAGTATTTT.

This clonotype was detected ten times or more. The chain joins TRBV20-1 to TRBJ1-1; D gene unclear. The germline V gene encodes CDR1 DFQATT and CDR2 SNEGSKA (reference sequence). The CDR3 totals 14 residues. V was clipped by 5 bases and J by 1 base, with 14 bases between them. The chain's CDR3 is CSAPRGSGNTEAFF. The CDR3 DNA is TGCAGTGCTCCCCGAGGTTCAGGGAACACTGAAGCTTTCTTT.